This T cell receptor beta chain was sequenced for a study of blood T cell repertoires in COVID-19. Looking at the study overall: The samples span acute and convalescent COVID-19 from the United States, Italy and Spain. T cells, B-cell-depleted T cells, or PBMCs provided the cDNA or gDNA that served as material.

Authors' analysis steps: The authors estimated nucleated cell counts from reference gene primer amplification. This table comes from immunoSEQ multiplex PCR, and its TCRdb copy is limited to in-frame clones, with some not included. V and J calls and clone size come straight from that table; D and trimming were deduced from the DNA. The sample carries around 480,000 clones, more than 70% recorded once. The germline gives CDR1 MGHRA, CDR2 YSYEKL. The V gene end was trimmed by 2 bases and the J gene end by 1 base; junction bases not matched to a gene: 0. This CDR3 comprises 14 residues. The Seattle patients, enrolled during active infection, were followed longitudinally.

V gene TRBV4-1 combines with J gene TRBJ2-3; 7 bases are a match to TRBD2. The TCR originated in a woman between 45 and 65 years old with COVID-19, enrolled during active disease. The specimen sequenced was peripheral blood. The CDR3, as DNA: TGCGCCAGCAGCCAAAGCGGGGGCACAGATACGCAGTATTTT. Translation gives CASSQSGGTDTQYF.